These 28 T cell receptor beta chains were sequenced from one sample in a study of cytomegalovirus exposure and HLA in healthy donors. The PCR ran on 60 Vbeta and 13 Jbeta primers. Profiling relied on immunoSEQ multiplex PCR, and the TCRdb table lists in-frame clones only, not all of them. The sample contains a few hundred thousand clones, roughly 83% of which appear only once. Material for sequencing was PBMCs. The receptors stem from a girl under 18 in good health and CMV-seronegative.

This clone was seen just once. The chain recombines TRBV5-8 with TRBJ1-2; no clear D. Trimming left V 0 bases short and J 0 bases short, with 9 bases between. Germline V gives CDR1 SGHTS, CDR2 YDEGEE. This CDR3 comprises 15 residues. CDR3 DNA sequence: TGTGCCAGCAGCTTGGGGTTACTCTCTAACTATGGCTACACCTTC. Its translation: CASSLGLLSNYGYTF.

The CDR3 region is CASSYPGTDTQYF. Here the CDR3 DNA reads TGTGCCAGCAGTTACCCCGGCACAGATACGCAGTATTTT. This sequence joins TRBV6-5 and TRBJ2-3, with D uncertain. The germline gives CDR1 MNHEY, CDR2 SVGAGI. The CDR3 has 13 residues. The germline V and J ends were trimmed by 2 bases and 1 base, with 4 bases remaining between them.

V and J are TRBV7-6 and TRBJ2-1, with a weak D call TRBD2 (5 bases). CDR3 length equals 15 residues. Germline CDR1 reads SGHVS; CDR2 reads FNYEAQ. The ends were cut back, 3 bases at V and 0 bases at J, with 9 bases in the middle. The chain's CDR3 is CASSFLAGSYNEQFF. Written as DNA, the CDR3 is TGTGCCAGCAGCTTTCTCGCGGGCTCCTACAATGAGCAGTTCTTC.

This clone was detected only once. This chain links TRBV30 with TRBJ2-1; D remains ambiguous. CDR3 length equals 11 residues. The germline V gene encodes CDR1 GTSNPN and CDR2 SVGIG (reference sequence). The germline V and J ends were trimmed by 1 base and 8 bases, with 6 bases remaining between them. The CDR3 reads CAWSGLDEQFF. Here the CDR3 DNA reads TGTGCCTGGAGTGGCCTAGATGAGCAGTTCTTC.

Written as DNA, the CDR3 is TGTGCCTGGCCGACAGGGGGAACTGGAAACACCATATATTTT. Translated: CAWPTGGTGNTIYF. The genes are TRBV30 and TRBJ1-3; 9 bases are a match to TRBD1. Germline CDR1 is GTSNPN and CDR2 is SVGIG (reference sequence). With 5 bases clipped from V and 2 bases from J, the junction kept 4 bases outside the gene matches. There are 14 residues in the CDR3. The variable domain in full, with the rest retrieved from reference TRBV30 and TRBJ1-3, is SQTIHQWPATLVQPVGSPLSLECTVEGTSNPNLYWYRQAAGRGLQLLFYSVGIGQISSEVPQNLSASRPQDRQFILSSKKLLLSDSGFYLCAWPTGGTGNTIYFGEGSWLTVV.

J is TRBJ2-2 and V is TRBV15; a weak D match, TRBD2 (5 bases). This CDR3 comprises 14 residues. Trimming took 2 bases from V and 8 from J, leaving 12 bases between them. Germline CDR1 reads LNHNV; CDR2 reads YYDKDF (reference sequence). The CDR3 nucleotides read TGTGCCACCAGCAGAAAAGAGGGTCGAGGGGAGCTGTTTTTT. It is translated as CATSRKEGRGELFF.

The chain couples TRBV7-2 to TRBJ2-5, with a possible D match to TRBD2 (5 bases). The V end was cut by 4 bases, the J end by 5 bases, with 11 bases between. The CDR3 sequence is 13 residues long. Germline CDR1 reads SGHTA; CDR2 reads FQGNSA. In nucleotides, the CDR3 is TGTGCCAGCAGCTCGACTATATTTGAGACCCAGTACTTC. Its translation is CASSSTIFETQYF.

The rearrangement joins TRBV21-1 to TRBJ1-2; the table's D call, TRBD1, was not checked against the DNA. TRBV21-1 is a known pseudogene. The CDR3 contains 16 residues. CDR3 DNA sequence: TGTGCCAGCAGCCCCCTGGGGCCCATCCGGGACTATGGCTACACCTTC. It yields the protein CASSPLGPIRDYGYTF.

V gene TRBV6-4 combines with J gene TRBJ1-2, with TRBD1 identical over 7 bases. V lost 6 bases, J lost 2 bases, and 3 bases stayed unmatched. The CDR3 runs to 13 residues. CDR1 MRHNA and CDR2 SNTAGT come from the germline V gene. The CDR3, as DNA: TGTGCCAGCAGCCAGGGGGACAACTATGGCTACACCTTC. This sequence encodes CASSQGDNYGYTF.

The V call is TRBV28, the J call TRBJ2-7, with D possibly TRBD2 on 5 matching bases. The CDR3 is 13 residues long. The V end lost 5 bases, the J end lost 6 bases, and 14 bases lay between the germline ends. Germline V gene lookup returns CDR1 MDHEN and CDR2 SYDVKM. In nucleotides, the CDR3 is TGTGCCAGCAGTGAAAATCAGAGGGCCGAGCAGTACTTC. The encoded protein is CASSENQRAEQYF.

CDR3 nucleotide sequence: TGTGCCAGCAGTTTAACAGGGGGCTATTACGAGCAGTACTTC. Protein: CASSLTGGYYEQYF. The genes are TRBV28 and TRBJ2-7; 9 bases map to TRBD1. Germline CDR1 reads MDHEN; CDR2 reads SYDVKM. The CDR3 consists of 14 residues. J gave up 4 bases and V 2 bases, and 3 bases lay outside the gene matches.

The chain has TRBV7-6 and TRBJ1-4, with D possibly being TRBD1 (6 bases). The germline V gene has CDR1 SGHVS and CDR2 FNYEAQ. The CDR3 consists of 14 residues. V lost 3 bases and J 4 bases, leaving 9 bases between the germline ends. DNA for the CDR3: TGTGCCAGCAGCTTGGACAGACGTAATGAAAAACTGTTTTTT. Its translation: CASSLDRRNEKLFF.

V usage is TRBV30 and J usage is TRBJ2-3, with TRBD1 matching 7 bases. Losses at the gene ends were 6 bases for V and 1 base for J; bases not matched to a gene: 7. This CDR3 region has 14 residues. Germline V gene sequence: CDR1 GTSNPN, CDR2 SVGIG (reference sequence). The CDR3 DNA reads TGTGCCTGCCCCGGACAGGTGGGCACAGATACGCAGTATTTT. It yields the protein CACPGQVGTDTQYF. Together with reference TRBV30 and TRBJ2-3, the CDR3 gives the full variable domain: SQTIHQWPATLVQPVGSPLSLECTVEGTSNPNLYWYRQAAGRGLQLLFYSVGIGQISSEVPQNLSASRPQDRQFILSSKKLLLSDSGFYLCACPGQVGTDTQYFGPGTRLTVL.

In nucleotides, the CDR3 is TGTGCCAGCAGTTACCGGGGAGAACCGACAGATACGCAGTATTTT. Amino acid sequence: CASSYRGEPTDTQYF. This chain joins TRBV6-6 and TRBJ2-3; TRBD2 is a possible D gene (5 bases). CDR3 length: 15 residues. The V gene lost 2 bases and the J gene lost 3 bases, with 12 bases spanning the gap. Germline V gives CDR1 MNHNY, CDR2 SVGAGI (reference sequence).

The V gene is TRBV19, the J gene TRBJ2-7, with D maybe TRBD2 (5 bases). Per germline, CDR1 LNHDA and CDR2 SQIVND (reference sequence). There are 15 residues in the CDR3. Trimming removed 3 bases at V and 2 bases at J, with 14 bases between. CDR3 bases: TGTGCCAGTAGTATGGGTGGAGGCGCGCCCTACGAGCAGTACTTC. Encoded protein: CASSMGGGAPYEQYF.

This chain uses TRBV9 with TRBJ2-1; TRBD2 agrees at 10 bases. Trimming removed 0 bases from V and 7 bases from J; junction bases left unmatched: 4. The CDR3 runs 15 residues. Germline V gene lookup returns CDR1 SGDLS and CDR2 YYNGEE. The CDR3 coding sequence is TGTGCCAGCAGCGTAGGACTAGCGGGCGGGAATGAGCAGTTCTTC. As protein: CASSVGLAGGNEQFF.

This clone was recorded only once. J is TRBJ2-5 and V is TRBV6-5; D is perhaps TRBD2 (5 bases). Per the germline V gene, CDR1 is MNHEY and CDR2 is SVGAGI. The V end lost 1 base, the J end lost 5 bases, and 11 bases lay between the germline ends. The CDR3 contains 14 residues. The CDR3 DNA sequence: TGTGCCAGCAGTTACTGGGGAGCCCGTGAGACCCAGTACTTC. The encoded protein is CASSYWGARETQYF.

This clone has more than one count but fewer than ten. V is TRBV4-2 and J is TRBJ1-5; tentatively, D is TRBD1 (6 bases). In germline, CDR1 is LGHNA, CDR2 YNFKEQ. Deletions cut 0 bases from V and 9 bases from J, with 15 bases between. The length of the CDR3 is 15 residues. The CDR3 protein is CASSQESQGSWPQHF. Here the CDR3 DNA reads TGTGCCAGCAGCCAAGAGTCGCAGGGGAGTTGGCCCCAGCATTTT.

This clone was observed a single time. V usage is TRBV5-6 and J usage is TRBJ2-3; weak D call: TRBD1 (5 bases). V lost 0 bases and J 4 bases, leaving 15 bases between the germline ends. The CDR3 sequence is 16 residues long. Germline CDR1 reads SGHDT; CDR2 reads YYEEEE. The CDR3 coding sequence is TGTGCCAGCAGCTTGGTTGCAGGAATCAGGGCAGATACGCAGTATTTT. This gives the protein CASSLVAGIRADTQYF.

The count of this clone is one. CDR3 loop: CASSTPTQGKNTEAFF. The DNA of the CDR3 is TGTGCCAGCAGTACCCCTACACAGGGAAAGAACACTGAAGCTTTCTTT. This chain links TRBV28 with TRBJ1-1; maybe TRBD1 (6 bases). Looked up from germline, CDR1 is MDHEN and CDR2 is SYDVKM. The CDR3 extends over 16 amino acids. With 5 bases removed from V and 1 base from J, the gap between germline ends came to 17 bases.

The gene calls are TRBV6-1 and TRBJ2-5; D might be TRBD2 (6 bases). Looked up from germline, CDR1 is MNHNS and CDR2 is SASEGT. The CDR3 runs to 13 residues. Trimming removed 5 bases from V and 2 bases from J, with 9 bases in between. In DNA form, the CDR3 reads TGTGCCAGCAGTTTGGACTATCAAGAGACCCAGTACTTC. Protein: CASSLDYQETQYF.

CDR3 in amino acids: CASRNRDRDYNEQFF. The CDR3 region has the DNA TGTGCCAGCAGAAACCGGGACAGGGACTACAATGAGCAGTTCTTC. This rearrangement joins TRBV6-5 to TRBJ2-1; TRBD1 matches 9 bases. The CDR3 extends over 15 amino acids. The J segment lost 3 bases and the V segment lost 6 bases, leaving 6 bases of the junction unmatched. Germline V gives CDR1 MNHEY, CDR2 SVGAGI.

The table lists this clone with a count of one. V usage is TRBV28 and J usage is TRBJ2-7, with 7 nucleotides matching TRBD2. Per germline, CDR1 MDHEN and CDR2 SYDVKM. The V segment lost 8 bases and the J segment 2 bases; nucleotides outside the gene matches: 12. This CDR3 has 15 amino acids. CDR3 sequence reads: CASFPSGGGPYEQYF. The CDR3 coding sequence is TGTGCCAGCTTTCCCTCTGGGGGGGGTCCCTACGAGCAGTACTTC.

The gene calls are TRBV7-8 and TRBJ2-3, with 9 nucleotides matching TRBD1. V trimming: 5 bases; J trimming: 1 base; junction bases outside the gene matches: 19. Germline V gene lookup returns CDR1 SGHVS and CDR2 FQNEAQ. The CDR3 spans 20 residues. CDR3 coding DNA: TGTGCCAGCAGCGGACGGACAGGGGTCTTTCAACTAGGGGGCACAGATACGCAGTATTTT. This sequence encodes CASSGRTGVFQLGGTDTQYF.

This sequence joins TRBV9 and TRBJ1-3; D not certain. Trimming removed 4 bases at V and 1 base at J, with 18 bases between. The germline gives CDR1 SGDLS, CDR2 YYNGEE. The CDR3 is made up of 17 amino acids. The CDR3 DNA reads TGTGCCAGCAGCCCTCAGATCGTCCCGCCGTCTGGAAACACCATATATTTT. The encoded protein is CASSPQIVPPSGNTIYF.

The chain recombines TRBV2 with TRBJ1-5; no firm D call. Trimming pared 6 bases from V and 5 bases from J, leaving 11 bases between. Germline V gene data show CDR1 as SNHLY and CDR2 as FYNNEI. The length of the CDR3 is 13 residues. CDR3 protein: CASRAEVDQPQHF. Here the CDR3 DNA reads TGTGCCAGCAGGGCAGAAGTTGATCAGCCCCAGCATTTT.

The chain employs TRBV19 and TRBJ2-3, with 10 bases identical to TRBD1. With 5 bases clipped from V and 5 bases from J, the junction kept 4 bases outside the gene matches. The V gene's germline CDR1 is LNHDA and CDR2 SQIVND (reference sequence). There are 14 residues in the CDR3. CDR3 sequence reads: CASSRQGAGDTQYF. The CDR3 nucleotides are TGTGCCAGTAGTCGACAGGGGGCGGGAGATACGCAGTATTTT.

The genes are TRBV28 and TRBJ1-4; D uncertain. Per germline, CDR1 MDHEN and CDR2 SYDVKM. The V and J ends lost 10 bases and 0 bases respectively, with 3 bases between them. The CDR3 is made up of 11 amino acids. This chain's CDR3 is CATATNEKLFF. The CDR3 DNA sequence: TGTGCCACTGCAACTAATGAAAAACTGTTTTTT.